This entry concerns a single TCR beta chain. This record belongs to a study of technical replicates of blood from four donors. The CDR3 loop spans 13 amino acids. V gave up 6 bases and J gave up 3 bases, with 8 bases separating them. CDR1 SEHNR and CDR2 FQNEAQ come from the germline V gene (reference sequence). Assay used: immunoSEQ multiplex PCR; TCRdb lists only in-frame clones, some missing. This sample has 62,000 or so clones, with roughly 86% found just once. Material: PBMCs. The rearrangement joins TRBV7-9 to TRBJ2-2; D call uncertain. This receptor was obtained from a human donor in good health. Some clones in this sample may be carry-over from other donors' samples. CDR3 sequence: CASSLRDTGELFF. The CDR3 DNA reads TGTGCCAGCAGTCTTCGGGACACCGGGGAGCTGTTTTTT.